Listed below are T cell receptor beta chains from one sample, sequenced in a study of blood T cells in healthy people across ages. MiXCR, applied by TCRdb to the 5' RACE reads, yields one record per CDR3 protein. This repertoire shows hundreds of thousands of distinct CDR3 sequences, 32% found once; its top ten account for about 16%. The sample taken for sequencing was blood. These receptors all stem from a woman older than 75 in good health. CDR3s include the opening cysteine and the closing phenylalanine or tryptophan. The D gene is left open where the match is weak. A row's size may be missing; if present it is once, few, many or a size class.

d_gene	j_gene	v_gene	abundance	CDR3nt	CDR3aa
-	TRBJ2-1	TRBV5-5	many	TGTGCCAGCAGCTTGGGGGGGGCAATACACAATGAGCAGTTCTTC	CASSLGGAIHNEQFF
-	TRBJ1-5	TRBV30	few	TGTGCCTGGGACAGCCCCAATCAGCCCCAGCATTTT	CAWDSPNQPQHF
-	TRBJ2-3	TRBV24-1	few	TGTGCCTCCAGTGATTTGGTGGATACGCAGTATTTT	CASSDLVDTQYF
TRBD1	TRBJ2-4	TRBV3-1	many	TGTGCCAGCAGCCTATCAAATTCTCCGGACAGGGGCCACCTAGCCAAAAACATTCAGTACTTC	CASSLSNSPDRGHLAKNIQYF
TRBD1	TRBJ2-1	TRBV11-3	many	TGTGCCAGCAGCCCCTTGAGAGGGGGCGGGGAGCAGTTCTTC	CASSPLRGGGEQFF
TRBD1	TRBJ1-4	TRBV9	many	TGTGCCAGCAGCGTCGGGACAGGGGGCCGGGGTAATGAAAAACTGTTTTTT	CASSVGTGGRGNEKLFF
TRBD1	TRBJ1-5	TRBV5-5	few	TGTGCCAGCAGCCCGGACAGGGGAGATGGGCAGCCCCAGCATTTT	CASSPDRGDGQPQHF
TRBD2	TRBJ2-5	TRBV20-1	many	TGCAGTGCTAGAGTGTGGACTAGCCCCCAAGAGACCCAGTACTTC	CSARVWTSPQETQYF
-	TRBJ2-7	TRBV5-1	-	TGCGTCAGCAGCCCGAGGGCAGGAGACGAGCAGTACTTC	CVSSPRAGDEQYF
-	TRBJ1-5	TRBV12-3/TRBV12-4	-	TGTGCCAGCACTTTAACGGGAGGGGCTCAGCCCCAGCATTTT	CASTLTGGAQPQHF
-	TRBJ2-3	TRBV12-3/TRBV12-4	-	TGTGCCAGCAGTGACCGGGGGATCGCAGATGCGCAGTATTTT	CASSDRGIADAQYF
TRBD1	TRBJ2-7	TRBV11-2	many	TGTGCCAGCAGCCGTGGGACAGTAAGCTCCTACGAGCAGTACTTC	CASSRGTVSSYEQYF
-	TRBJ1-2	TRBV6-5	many	TGTGCCAGCAGTTACCCCTCAGGGATTCCGCCTAAGGGCTACACCTTC	CASSYPSGIPPKGYTF
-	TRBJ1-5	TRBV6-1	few	TGTGCCAGCAGTGAAAGTAGGACACATAGCAATCAGCCCCAGCATTTT	CASSESRTHSNQPQHF
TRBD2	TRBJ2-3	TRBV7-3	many	TGTGCCAGCAGCCACGGGACTAGCGGGTTCCCCACAGATACGCAGTATTTT	CASSHGTSGFPTDTQYF
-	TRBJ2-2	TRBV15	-	TGTGCCACCAGCAGAGAAGGCAGATCGAACACCGGGGAGCTGTTTTTT	CATSREGRSNTGELFF
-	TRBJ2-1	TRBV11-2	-	TGTGCCAGCAGCCCTTTGGTCGGGAGCGATGAGCAGTTCTTC	CASSPLVGSDEQFF
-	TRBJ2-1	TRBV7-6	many	TGTGCCAGCAGCTGGGGGGACAGATACAATGAGCAGTTCTTC	CASSWGDRYNEQFF
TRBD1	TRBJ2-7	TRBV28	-	TGTGCCAGCAGTTTAAGGGGACAGCCGACCTACGAGCAGTACTTC	CASSLRGQPTYEQYF
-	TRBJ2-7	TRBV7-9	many	TGTGCCAGCAGCTTCAGCGCCCGGAGGGGGGCAGGCGAGCAGTACTTC	CASSFSARRGAGEQYF
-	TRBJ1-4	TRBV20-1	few	TGCAGTGCTCCGGAAATCCAGAATGAAAAACTGTTTTTT	CSAPEIQNEKLFF
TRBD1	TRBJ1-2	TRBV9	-	TGTGCCGGCTCCACGGACAGGGGCTATGGCTACACCTTC	CAGSTDRGYGYTF
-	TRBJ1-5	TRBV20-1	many	TGCAGTGCGATCTCAGGGGGCAATCAGCCCCAGCATTTT	CSAISGGNQPQHF
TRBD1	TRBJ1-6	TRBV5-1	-	TGCGCCTGCAGCTCGCCGGGACAGGGGAATTCACCCCTCCACTTT	CACSSPGQGNSPLHF
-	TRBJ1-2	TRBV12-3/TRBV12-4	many	TGTGCCAGCACCCCCGGGACCTATGGCTACACCTTC	CASTPGTYGYTF
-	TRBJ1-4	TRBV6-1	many	TGTGCGTCACTTGGAGAAACTAATGAAAAACTGTTTTTT	CASLGETNEKLFF